This TCR beta chain derives from a study of blood T cell repertoires in COVID-19. Two consecutive negative NP/OP PCR tests, clearance, or resolved symptoms defined Cohort 3 recovery. Trimming pared 5 bases from V and 5 bases from J, leaving 12 bases between. CDR1 and CDR2 from the germline V gene are SGHTA and FQGNSA. CDR3 length: 13 residues. Assay: immunoSEQ multiplex PCR; the TCRdb copy retains only in-frame clones and omits some. The sample contains hundreds of thousands of clones, around 86% of which appear only once. The receptor was isolated from a woman aged 45-59 years who had recovered from COVID-19. Sequenced input: PBMCs or T cells enriched from blood (not recorded which). The J gene is TRBJ1-1, the V gene TRBV7-2; D ambiguous. The CDR3 sequence: CASSVTRFTEAFF. The CDR3 coding sequence is TGTGCCAGCAGCGTAACAAGATTTACTGAAGCTTTCTTT.